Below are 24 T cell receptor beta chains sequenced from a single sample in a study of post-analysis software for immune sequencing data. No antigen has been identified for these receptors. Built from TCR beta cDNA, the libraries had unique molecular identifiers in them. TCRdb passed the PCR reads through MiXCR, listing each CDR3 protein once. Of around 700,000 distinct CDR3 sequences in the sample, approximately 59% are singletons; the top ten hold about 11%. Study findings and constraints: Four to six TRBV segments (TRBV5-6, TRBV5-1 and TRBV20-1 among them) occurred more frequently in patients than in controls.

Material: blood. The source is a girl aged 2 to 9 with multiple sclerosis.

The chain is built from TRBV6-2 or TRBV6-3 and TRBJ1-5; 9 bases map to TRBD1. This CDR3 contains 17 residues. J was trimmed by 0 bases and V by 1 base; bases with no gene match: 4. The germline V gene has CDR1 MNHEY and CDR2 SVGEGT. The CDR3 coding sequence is TGTGCCAGCAGTTACTTAACAGGGGGCGATAGCAATCAGCCCCAGCATTTT. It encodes CASSYLTGGDSNQPQHF.

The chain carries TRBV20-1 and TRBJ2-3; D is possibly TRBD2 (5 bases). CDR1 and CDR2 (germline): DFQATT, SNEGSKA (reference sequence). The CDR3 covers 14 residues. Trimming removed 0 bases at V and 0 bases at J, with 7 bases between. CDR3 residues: CSAREDSSTDTQYF. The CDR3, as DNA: TGCAGTGCTAGAGAGGACTCTAGCACAGATACGCAGTATTTT.

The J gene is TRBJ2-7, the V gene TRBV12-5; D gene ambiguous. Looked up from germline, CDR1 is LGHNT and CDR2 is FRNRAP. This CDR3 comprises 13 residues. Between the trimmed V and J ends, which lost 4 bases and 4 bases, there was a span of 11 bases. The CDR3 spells CASGWGTSYEQYF. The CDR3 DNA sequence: TGTGCTAGTGGTTGGGGAACTTCATACGAGCAGTACTTC.

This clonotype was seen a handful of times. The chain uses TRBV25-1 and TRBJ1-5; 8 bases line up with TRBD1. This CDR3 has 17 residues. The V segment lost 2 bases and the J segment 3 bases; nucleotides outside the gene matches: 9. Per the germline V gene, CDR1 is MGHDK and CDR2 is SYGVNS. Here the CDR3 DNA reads TGTGCCAGCAGTGAACCAACGGGCAGGGGGCACAATCAGCCCCAGCATTTT. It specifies CASSEPTGRGHNQPQHF.

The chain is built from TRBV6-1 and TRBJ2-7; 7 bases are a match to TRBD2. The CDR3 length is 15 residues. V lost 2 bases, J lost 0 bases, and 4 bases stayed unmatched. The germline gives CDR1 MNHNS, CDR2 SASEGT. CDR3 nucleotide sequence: TGTGCCAGCAGTGAATCAGCGGGGTCCTCCTACGAGCAGTACTTC. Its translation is CASSESAGSSYEQYF.

In DNA form, the CDR3 reads TGTGCCAGCAGTGAAGGGTCTATATCCAATGAGCAGTTCTTC. Translated: CASSEGSISNEQFF. This sequence joins TRBV6-1 and TRBJ2-1; no firm D call. The germline CDR1 and CDR2 sequences are MNHNS and SASEGT. V lost 1 base and J 6 bases, leaving 10 bases between the germline ends. This CDR3 spans 14 amino acids.

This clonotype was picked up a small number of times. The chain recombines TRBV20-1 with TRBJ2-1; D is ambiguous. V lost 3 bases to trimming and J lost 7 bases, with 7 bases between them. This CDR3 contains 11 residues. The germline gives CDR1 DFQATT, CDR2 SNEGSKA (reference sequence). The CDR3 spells CSARLGNEQFF. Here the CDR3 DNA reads TGCAGTGCTAGGCTTGGTAATGAGCAGTTCTTC.

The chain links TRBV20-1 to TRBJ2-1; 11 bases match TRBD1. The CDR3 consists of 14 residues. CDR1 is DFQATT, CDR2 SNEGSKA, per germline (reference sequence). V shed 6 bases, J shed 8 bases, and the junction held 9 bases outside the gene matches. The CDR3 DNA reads TGCAGTGCGCAACGAGGGACAGGGGGGGATGAGCAGTTCTTC. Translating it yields CSAQRGTGGDEQFF.

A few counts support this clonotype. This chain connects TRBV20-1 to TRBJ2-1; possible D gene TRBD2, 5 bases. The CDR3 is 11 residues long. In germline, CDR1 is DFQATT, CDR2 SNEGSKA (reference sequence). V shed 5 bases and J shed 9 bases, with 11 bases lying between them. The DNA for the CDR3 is TGCAGTGCTCAACCAGGAGGTGAGCAGTTCTTC. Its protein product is CSAQPGGEQFF.

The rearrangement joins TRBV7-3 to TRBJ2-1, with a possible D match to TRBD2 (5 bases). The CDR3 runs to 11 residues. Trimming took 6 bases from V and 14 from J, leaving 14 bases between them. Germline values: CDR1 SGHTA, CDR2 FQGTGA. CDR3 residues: CASSTEGKEFF. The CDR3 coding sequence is TGTGCCAGCAGTACCGAGGGAAAGGAGTTCTTC.

This CDR3 is CSAYKGVDTQYF. Written as DNA, the CDR3 is TGCAGTGCTTACAAAGGGGTCGATACGCAGTATTTT. The chain carries TRBV20-1 and TRBJ2-3; perhaps TRBD1 as D (5 bases). CDR1 is DFQATT, CDR2 SNEGSKA, per germline (reference sequence). The V end was cut by 5 bases, the J end by 6 bases, with 12 bases between. The CDR3 sequence is 12 residues long.

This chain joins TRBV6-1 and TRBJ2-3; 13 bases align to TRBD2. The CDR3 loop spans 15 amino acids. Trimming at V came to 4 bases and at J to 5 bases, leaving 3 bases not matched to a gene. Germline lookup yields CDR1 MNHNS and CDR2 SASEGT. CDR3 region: CASSGWTSGRDTQYF. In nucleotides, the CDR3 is TGTGCCAGCAGTGGATGGACTAGCGGGAGAGATACGCAGTATTTT.

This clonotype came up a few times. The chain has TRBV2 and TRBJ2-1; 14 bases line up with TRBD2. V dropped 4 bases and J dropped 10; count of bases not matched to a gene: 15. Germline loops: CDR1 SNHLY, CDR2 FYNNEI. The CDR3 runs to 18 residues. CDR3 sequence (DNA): TGTGCCAGCAGTGCCGGGACTAGCGGGAGATTTTTATTCGCGGAGCAGTTCTTC. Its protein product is CASSAGTSGRFLFAEQFF.

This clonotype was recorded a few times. The CDR3 DNA is TGTGCCAGCAGTCCCCTGACAGCTGGCTACACCTTC. It codes for CASSPLTAGYTF. V and J are TRBV12-3 or TRBV12-4 and TRBJ1-2; D is perhaps TRBD1 (5 bases). The CDR3 extends over 12 amino acids. With 5 bases removed from V and 7 bases from J, the gap between germline ends came to 11 bases.

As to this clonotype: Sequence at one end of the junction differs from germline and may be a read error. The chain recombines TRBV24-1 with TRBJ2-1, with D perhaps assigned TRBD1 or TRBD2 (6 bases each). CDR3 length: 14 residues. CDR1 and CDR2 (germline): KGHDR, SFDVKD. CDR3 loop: CATSDGQGRNERFF. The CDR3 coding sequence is TGTGCCACCAGTGATGGGCAGGGGAGGAATGAGCGGTTCTTC.

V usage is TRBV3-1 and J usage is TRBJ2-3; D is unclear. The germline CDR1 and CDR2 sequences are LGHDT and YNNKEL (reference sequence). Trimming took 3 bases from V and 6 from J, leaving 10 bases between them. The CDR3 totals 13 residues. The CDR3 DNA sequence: TGTGCCAGCAGCCAGGGAATTGCGGATACGCAGTATTTT. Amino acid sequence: CASSQGIADTQYF.

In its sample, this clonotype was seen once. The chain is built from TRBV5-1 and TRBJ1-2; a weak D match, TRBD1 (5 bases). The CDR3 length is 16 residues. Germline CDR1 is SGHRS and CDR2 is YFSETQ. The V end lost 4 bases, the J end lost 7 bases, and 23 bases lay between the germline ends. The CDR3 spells CASSPHIFPGGSGYTF. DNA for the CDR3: TGCGCCAGCAGCCCGCACATATTCCCCGGGGGATCTGGCTACACCTTC.

CDR3 protein: CASSSYSGASTDTQYF. The CDR3 coding sequence is TGTGCCAGCAGTTCGTATAGCGGGGCCTCCACAGATACGCAGTATTTT. V is TRBV12-3 or TRBV12-4 and J is TRBJ2-3, with 8 bases fitting TRBD2. With 4 bases clipped from V and 2 bases from J, the junction kept 8 bases outside the gene matches. The length of the CDR3 is 16 residues.

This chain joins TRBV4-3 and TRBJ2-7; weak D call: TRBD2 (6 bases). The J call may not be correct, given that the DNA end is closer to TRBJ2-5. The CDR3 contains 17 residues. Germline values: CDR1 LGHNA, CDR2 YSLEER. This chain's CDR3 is CASSQEWREEGSGTQYF. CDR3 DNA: TGCGCCAGCAGCCAAGAGTGGAGGGAGGAGGGTTCGGGGACCCAGTACTTC.

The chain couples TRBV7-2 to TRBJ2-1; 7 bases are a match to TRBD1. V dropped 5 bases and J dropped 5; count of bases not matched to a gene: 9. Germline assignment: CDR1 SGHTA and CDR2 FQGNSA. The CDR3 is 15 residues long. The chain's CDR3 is CASSNTGAGHNEQFF. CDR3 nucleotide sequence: TGTGCCAGCAGCAATACAGGGGCGGGCCACAATGAGCAGTTCTTC.

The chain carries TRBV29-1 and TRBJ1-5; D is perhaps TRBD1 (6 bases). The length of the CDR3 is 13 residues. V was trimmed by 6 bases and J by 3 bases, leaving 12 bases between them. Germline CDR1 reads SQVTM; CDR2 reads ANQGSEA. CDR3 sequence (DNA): TGCAGCGTCGCGACAGGCTACAATCAGCCCCAGCATTTT. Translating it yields CSVATGYNQPQHF.

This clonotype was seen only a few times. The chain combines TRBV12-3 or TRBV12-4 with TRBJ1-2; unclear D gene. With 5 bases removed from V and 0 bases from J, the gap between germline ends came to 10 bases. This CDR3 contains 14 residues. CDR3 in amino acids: CASSHGPANYGYTF. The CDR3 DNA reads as TGTGCCAGCAGTCATGGGCCCGCTAACTATGGCTACACCTTC.

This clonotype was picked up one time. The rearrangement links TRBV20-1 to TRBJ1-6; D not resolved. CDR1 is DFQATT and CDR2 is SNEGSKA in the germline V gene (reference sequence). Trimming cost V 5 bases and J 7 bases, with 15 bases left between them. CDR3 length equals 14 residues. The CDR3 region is CSASETMGNSPLHF. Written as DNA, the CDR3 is TGCAGTGCTTCTGAGACAATGGGCAATTCACCCCTCCACTTT.

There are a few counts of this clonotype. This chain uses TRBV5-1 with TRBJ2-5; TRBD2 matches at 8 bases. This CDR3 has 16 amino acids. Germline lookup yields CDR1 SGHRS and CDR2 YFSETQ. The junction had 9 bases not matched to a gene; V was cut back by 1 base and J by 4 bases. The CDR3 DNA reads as TGCGCCAGCAGCTTGTCAAATCCCCTAGCGGGAGAGACCCAGTACTTC. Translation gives CASSLSNPLAGETQYF.